This is a list of T cell receptor beta chains from one sample in a study of cytomegalovirus exposure and HLA in healthy donors. Sequencing was performed with immunoSEQ multiplex PCR; in TCRdb, only in-frame clones are kept and a portion is missing. Found here are roughly 120,000 clones, roughly four fifths of them singletons; the top ten hold roughly 2.6%. Sequenced sample: PBMCs. Source of these receptors: a woman aged 18-29 years in good health and CMV-seronegative. The conserved cysteine and the conserved F or W are not part of the CDR3 here. The order of the fields is CDR3 length, V gene, D gene, clone size, J gene, CDR3 protein. A D gene is named only where the DNA matches it firmly. Size is omitted from some rows. Given values are once, few, many or a class for expanded clones.

cdr3_length: 13
v_call: TRBV6-1
d_call: NA
clone_size: NA
j_call: TRBJ2-1
cdr3_aa: ASSRESGFPRRQF

cdr3_length: 13
v_call: TRBV28
d_call: NA
clone_size: NA
j_call: TRBJ1-1
cdr3_aa: ASSWGEGGGAEAF

cdr3_length: 13
v_call: TRBV5-8
d_call: NA
clone_size: NA
j_call: TRBJ1-6
cdr3_aa: ASSPGLSVGSPLH

cdr3_length: 12
v_call: TRBV27
d_call: TRBD2
clone_size: NA
j_call: TRBJ2-7
cdr3_aa: ASSPRTSGNEQY

cdr3_length: 14
v_call: TRBV4-2
d_call: NA
clone_size: NA
j_call: TRBJ1-5
cdr3_aa: ASSPRGGLAGQPQH

cdr3_length: 16
v_call: TRBV28
d_call: TRBD2
clone_size: NA
j_call: TRBJ2-7
cdr3_aa: ASSLSPGLGGIEYEQY

cdr3_length: 12
v_call: TRBV10-1
d_call: NA
clone_size: NA
j_call: TRBJ1-3
cdr3_aa: ASSEASSGNTIY

cdr3_length: 13
v_call: TRBV9
d_call: TRBD1
clone_size: NA
j_call: TRBJ1-5
cdr3_aa: ASSKTGGYEQPQH

cdr3_length: 12
v_call: TRBV5-1
d_call: NA
clone_size: NA
j_call: TRBJ1-1
cdr3_aa: ASSPGTSHTEAF

cdr3_length: 13
v_call: TRBV9
d_call: NA
clone_size: once
j_call: TRBJ1-2
cdr3_aa: ASSVGGGGRGGYT

cdr3_length: 12
v_call: TRBV5-1
d_call: NA
clone_size: few
j_call: TRBJ1-1
cdr3_aa: ASSLRGDYTEAF

cdr3_length: 14
v_call: TRBV18
d_call: TRBD1
clone_size: NA
j_call: TRBJ2-1
cdr3_aa: ASSRRTGQTYNEQF

cdr3_length: 18
v_call: TRBV21-1
d_call: NA
clone_size: NA
j_call: TRBJ1-5
cdr3_aa: ASSNPFETGGAVRNQPQH

cdr3_length: 16
v_call: TRBV5-1
d_call: TRBD1
clone_size: NA
j_call: TRBJ1-1
cdr3_aa: ASSFGQGVIGPTTEAF

cdr3_length: 13
v_call: TRBV4-3
d_call: NA
clone_size: NA
j_call: TRBJ1-1
cdr3_aa: ASSQGTVSNTEAF

cdr3_length: 13
v_call: TRBV5-6
d_call: NA
clone_size: NA
j_call: TRBJ1-4
cdr3_aa: ASSSGPATNEKLF

cdr3_length: 13
v_call: TRBV27
d_call: TRBD1
clone_size: once
j_call: TRBJ1-2
cdr3_aa: ASSDTGVANYGYT

cdr3_length: 15
v_call: TRBV4-3
d_call: NA
clone_size: NA
j_call: TRBJ1-4
cdr3_aa: ASSQGAGLGTNEKLF

cdr3_length: 15
v_call: TRBV4-1
d_call: TRBD1
clone_size: NA
j_call: TRBJ2-5
cdr3_aa: ASSPTIWTGKQETQY

cdr3_length: 13
v_call: TRBV6-1
d_call: NA
clone_size: once
j_call: TRBJ2-3
cdr3_aa: ASSLNRVGTDTQY

cdr3_length: 12
v_call: TRBV9
d_call: NA
clone_size: NA
j_call: TRBJ1-2
cdr3_aa: ASSGGTQGRGYT

cdr3_length: 9
v_call: TRBV29-1
d_call: NA
clone_size: NA
j_call: TRBJ1-1
cdr3_aa: SVARAVGAF

cdr3_length: 14
v_call: TRBV2
d_call: NA
clone_size: NA
j_call: TRBJ1-2
cdr3_aa: ASSEIFGVGKGGYT

cdr3_length: 13
v_call: TRBV5-1
d_call: NA
clone_size: NA
j_call: TRBJ1-4
cdr3_aa: ASSSSGGFNEKLF

cdr3_length: 12
v_call: TRBV4-2
d_call: NA
clone_size: once
j_call: TRBJ1-1
cdr3_aa: ASSQDRRNTEAF

cdr3_length: 10
v_call: TRBV6-6
d_call: NA
clone_size: once
j_call: TRBJ1-2
cdr3_aa: ASSYREDGYT

cdr3_length: 13
v_call: TRBV5-6
d_call: TRBD1
clone_size: NA
j_call: TRBJ1-1
cdr3_aa: ASSVDRGLDTEAF

cdr3_length: 13
v_call: TRBV5-1
d_call: NA
clone_size: NA
j_call: TRBJ2-3
cdr3_aa: ASSLDRTSTDTQY

cdr3_length: 11
v_call: TRBV25-1
d_call: TRBD1
clone_size: NA
j_call: TRBJ1-2
cdr3_aa: ASSAGTGQGYT

cdr3_length: 12
v_call: TRBV9
d_call: NA
clone_size: NA
j_call: TRBJ2-5
cdr3_aa: ASSVEGGQETQY

cdr3_length: 8
v_call: TRBV28
d_call: NA
clone_size: once
j_call: TRBJ2-1
cdr3_aa: ASSSHEQF

cdr3_length: 13
v_call: TRBV28
d_call: NA
clone_size: NA
j_call: TRBJ1-2
cdr3_aa: ASSPFGGPGYGYT

cdr3_length: 15
v_call: TRBV5-1
d_call: TRBD2
clone_size: NA
j_call: TRBJ2-6
cdr3_aa: ASSWGGEGSGANVLT

cdr3_length: 14
v_call: TRBV11-2
d_call: TRBD1
clone_size: NA
j_call: TRBJ1-1
cdr3_aa: ASSLVLGQPNTEAF

cdr3_length: 15
v_call: TRBV7-2
d_call: TRBD1
clone_size: NA
j_call: TRBJ2-2
cdr3_aa: ASRNRGTGIGTGELF